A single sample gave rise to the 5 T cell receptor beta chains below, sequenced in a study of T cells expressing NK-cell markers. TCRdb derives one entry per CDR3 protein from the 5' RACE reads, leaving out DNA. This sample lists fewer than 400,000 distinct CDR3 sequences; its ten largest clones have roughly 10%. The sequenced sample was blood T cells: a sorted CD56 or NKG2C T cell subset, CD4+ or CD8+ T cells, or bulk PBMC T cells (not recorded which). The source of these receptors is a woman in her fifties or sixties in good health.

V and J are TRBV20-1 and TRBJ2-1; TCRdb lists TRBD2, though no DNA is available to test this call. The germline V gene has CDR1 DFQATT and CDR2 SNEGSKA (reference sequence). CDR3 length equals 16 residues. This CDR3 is CSATGTSGTYWNEQFF.

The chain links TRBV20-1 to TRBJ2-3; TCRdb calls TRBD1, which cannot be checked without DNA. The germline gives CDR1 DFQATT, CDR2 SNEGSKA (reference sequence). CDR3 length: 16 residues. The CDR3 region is CSARDRGRESTDTQYF.

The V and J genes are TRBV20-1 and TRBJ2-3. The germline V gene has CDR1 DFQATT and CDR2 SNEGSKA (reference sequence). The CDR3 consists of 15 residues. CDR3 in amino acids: CSARNNWVSTDTQYF.

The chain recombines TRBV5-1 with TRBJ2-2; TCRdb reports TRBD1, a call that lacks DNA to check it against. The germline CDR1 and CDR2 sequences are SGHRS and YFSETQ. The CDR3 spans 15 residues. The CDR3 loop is CASSFTGLVSGELFF.

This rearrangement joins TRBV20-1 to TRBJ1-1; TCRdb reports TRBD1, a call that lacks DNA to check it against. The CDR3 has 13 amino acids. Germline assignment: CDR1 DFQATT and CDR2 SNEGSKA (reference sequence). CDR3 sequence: CSAQTGFGAEAFF.